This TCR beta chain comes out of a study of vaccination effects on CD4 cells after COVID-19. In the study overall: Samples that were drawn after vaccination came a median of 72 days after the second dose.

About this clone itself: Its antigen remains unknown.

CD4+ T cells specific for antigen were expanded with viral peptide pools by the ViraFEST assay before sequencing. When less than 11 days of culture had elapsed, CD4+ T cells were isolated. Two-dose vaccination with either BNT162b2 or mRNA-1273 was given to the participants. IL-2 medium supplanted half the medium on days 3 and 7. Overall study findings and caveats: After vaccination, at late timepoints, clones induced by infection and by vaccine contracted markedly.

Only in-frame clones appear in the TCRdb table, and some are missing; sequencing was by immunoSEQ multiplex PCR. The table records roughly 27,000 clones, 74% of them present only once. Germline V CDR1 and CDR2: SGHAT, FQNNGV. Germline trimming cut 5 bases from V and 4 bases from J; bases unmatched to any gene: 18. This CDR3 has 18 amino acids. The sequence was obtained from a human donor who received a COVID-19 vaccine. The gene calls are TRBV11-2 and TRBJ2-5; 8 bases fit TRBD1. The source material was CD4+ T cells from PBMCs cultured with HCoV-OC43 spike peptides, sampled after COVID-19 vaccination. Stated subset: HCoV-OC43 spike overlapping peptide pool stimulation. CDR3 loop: CASSHDTIGTGGRETQYF. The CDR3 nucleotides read TGTGCCAGCAGCCATGACACGATAGGGACAGGAGGGCGAGAGACCCAGTACTTC.